This T cell receptor beta chain was obtained from a study of shared T cell receptors in the human thymus. The table came from immunoSEQ multiplex PCR; TCRdb's copy has only in-frame clones and leaves some out. The sample shows 700,000 or so clones, 80% to 90% of them seen only once. With 2 bases removed from V and 8 bases from J, the gap between germline ends came to 12 bases. Germline values: CDR1 SGHTA, CDR2 FQGNSA. The length of the CDR3 is 13 residues. These data were likewise used in another study, on human thymus T cells. From that second work: Donors were healthy Finnish babies undergoing corrective operations for congenital heart defects. Thymic samples were excised during corrective heart operations. Across thymic and blood repertoires, the usage of V and J genes appeared to be biased. Thymic TCR repertoires of unrelated people reportedly overlapped highly.

J is TRBJ1-2 and V is TRBV7-2; no firm D call. This TCR was recovered from a girl less than two years old with a congenital heart defect. Sequenced sample: thymocytes. In nucleotides, the CDR3 is TGTGCCAGCAGCTTACTTGGGGAGAGGGGCTACACCTTC. Translated: CASSLLGERGYTF.